This is a list of T cell receptor beta chains from one sample in a study of blood T cells in healthy people across ages. Using its own MiXCR run on the 5' RACE reads, TCRdb lists one record per CDR3 protein. This sample carries 550,000 to 800,000 distinct CDR3 sequences, roughly 30% of them seen once, and the ten largest clones take about 16%. The sample comprised blood. Source of these receptors: a woman of 80 years or more in good health. Each CDR3 is given with its conserved first and last residue. D genes are given only for firm matches. Some rows mark clone size as missing; the rest say once, few, many or name a class of expanded clone.

D	size	V	J	CDR3	DNA
TRBD1	few	TRBV30	TRBJ2-1	CAWSGVAGGRNEQFF	TGTGCCTGGAGTGGTGTGGCAGGGGGCCGGAATGAGCAGTTCTTC
.	.	TRBV6-4	TRBJ2-1	CASSLAGTYQETQFF	TGTGCCAGCAGTTTGGCTGGTACTTACCAAGAGACCCAGTTCTTC
.	.	TRBV5-1	TRBJ2-5	CASSTRGETQYF	TGCGCCAGCAGCACGAGGGGTGAGACCCAGTACTTC
.	many	TRBV3-1	TRBJ2-7	CASSQDARAPYEQYF	TGTGCCAGCAGCCAAGATGCCAGAGCTCCCTACGAGCAGTACTTC
.	.	TRBV7-2	TRBJ2-7	CASSLPVSYEQYF	TGTGCCAGTAGCTTACCGGTGTCCTACGAGCAGTACTTC
TRBD2	.	TRBV6-1	TRBJ2-5	CASSDWGLAFLRETQYF	TGTGCCAGCAGTGACTGGGGACTAGCGTTTTTACGAGAGACCCAGTACTTC
TRBD2	many	TRBV20-1	TRBJ2-1	CSARLGAGGRWDEQFF	TGCAGTGCTAGATTAGGAGCGGGGGGGCGGTGGGATGAGCAGTTCTTC
TRBD2	few	TRBV3-1	TRBJ2-3	CASSQVAGGAYTQYF	TGTGCCAGCAGCCAAGTAGCGGGGGGGGCGTATACGCAGTATTTT
TRBD2	few	TRBV7-9	TRBJ2-7	CASSSGGSYEQYF	TGTGCCAGCAGCTCGGGAGGGAGCTACGAGCAGTACTTC
.	.	TRBV10-3	TRBJ1-4	CAISGKATSGGEKLFF	TGTGCCATCAGTGGCAAAGCGACCTCAGGAGGAGAAAAACTGTTTTTT
TRBD2	many	TRBV16	TRBJ2-1	CASSLRASGGPGNEQFF	TGTGCCAGCAGCCTTCGGGCCAGCGGGGGGCCTGGCAATGAGCAGTTCTTC
.	.	TRBV7-2	TRBJ1-4	CASSLEGSTNEKLFF	TGTGCCAGCAGCCTCGAGGGCTCAACTAATGAAAAACTGTTTTTT
.	.	TRBV5-5	TRBJ1-5	CASSWGDSRGNRPQHF	TGTGCCAGCAGCTGGGGGGATTCACGAGGCAATCGGCCCCAGCATTTT
TRBD2	many	TRBV20-1	TRBJ2-3	CSARPSGGGWDTQYF	TGCAGTGCTAGACCAAGCGGGGGGGGCTGGGATACGCAGTATTTT
TRBD2	.	TRBV7-2	TRBJ2-7	CASSLDSGDDYEQYF	TGTGCCAGCAGCTTAGATAGCGGGGATGACTACGAGCAGTACTTC
TRBD1	few	TRBV28	TRBJ1-2	CASSGSGTGGNSYTF	TGTGCCAGCAGTGGTTCCGGGACAGGGGGCAATAGCTACACCTTC
.	.	TRBV10-3	TRBJ2-2	CAIASGAMNTGELFF	TGTGCCATAGCATCCGGGGCAATGAACACCGGGGAGCTGTTTTTT
TRBD1	many	TRBV5-1	TRBJ2-5	CASSSGTGGETQYF	TGTGCCAGCAGTTCGGGGACAGGGGGGGAGACCCAGTACTTC
TRBD1	.	TRBV24-1	TRBJ2-2	CATSDFGTGGEGTGELFF	TGTGCCACCAGTGATTTTGGGACAGGGGGCGAAGGTACCGGGGAGCTGTTTTTT
.	few	TRBV7-2	TRBJ1-2	CASSSTGPEGGYGYTF	TGTGCCAGCAGCTCCACCGGCCCTGAGGGAGGGTATGGCTACACCTTC
.	many	TRBV27	TRBJ1-1	CASSFSQNTEAFF	TGTGCCAGCAGTTTTAGTCAAAACACTGAAGCTTTCTTT
.	.	TRBV20-1	TRBJ2-1	CSARKTRSNEQFF	TGCAGTGCTAGAAAGACGCGGAGCAATGAGCAGTTCTTC
.	few	TRBV7-2	TRBJ2-7	CASSFNSGPYEQYF	TGTGCCAGCAGCTTTAACTCGGGACCCTACGAGCAGTACTTC
.	.	TRBV6-1	TRBJ2-1	CVSTQGWTSGGEQFF	TGTGTCAGCACCCAGGGGTGGACTAGTGGGGGGGAGCAGTTCTTC
.	.	TRBV4-1	TRBJ1-6	CASSQGRVSPLHF	TGCGCCAGCAGCCAAGGAAGGGTCTCCCCCCTCCACTTT
TRBD1	few	TRBV19	TRBJ2-6	CASSSRDRGAGANVLTF	TGTGCCAGTAGTAGCCGGGACAGGGGTGCTGGGGCCAACGTCCTGACTTTC
.	many	TRBV7-2	TRBJ1-4	CASSVERAPNEKLFF	TGTGCCAGCAGCGTCGAGCGGGCCCCTAATGAAAAACTGTTTTTT
TRBD2	many	TRBV12-3/TRBV12-4	TRBJ2-1	CASSSIRRGGPSNEQFF	TGTGCCAGCAGTTCTATCAGGCGGGGGGGCCCAAGCAATGAGCAGTTCTTC
.	many	TRBV20-1	TRBJ2-1	CSARYQGWDNEQFF	TGCAGTGCTAGGTACCAGGGGTGGGACAATGAGCAGTTCTTC
.	.	TRBV4-3	TRBJ1-4	CASSQGRAQGGKRFF	TGCGCCAGCAGCCAAGGTCGGGCGCAGGGCGGAAAACGGTTTTTT
TRBD2	many	TRBV13	TRBJ2-5	CASRPGGNQETQYF	TGTGCCAGCAGGCCGGGGGGGAATCAAGAGACCCAGTACTTC
.	many	TRBV7-2	TRBJ2-5	CASSPGWGTETQYF	TGTGCCAGCAGCCCAGGGTGGGGGACAGAGACCCAGTACTTC
TRBD1	few	TRBV6-1	TRBJ1-5	CASSGTGWQPQHF	TGTGCCAGCAGTGGGACAGGATGGCAGCCCCAGCATTTT
TRBD2	.	TRBV7-2	TRBJ2-7	CASSPSRLAANYEQYF	TGTGCCAGCAGCCCGAGTCGGCTAGCGGCAAACTACGAGCAGTACTTC
TRBD1	many	TRBV15	TRBJ2-7	CATSRGQGAYEQYF	TGTGCCACCAGCAGAGGACAGGGGGCCTACGAGCAGTACTTC
.	many	TRBV30	TRBJ2-1	CGGGQSSYNEQFF	TGTGGCGGCGGGCAGAGCTCCTACAATGAGCAGTTCTTC
.	many	TRBV5-1	TRBJ2-5	CASSFTLVVEAGTQYF	TGCGCCAGCAGCTTTACATTAGTTGTGGAGGCAGGGACCCAGTACTTC
.	many	TRBV29-1	TRBJ1-2	CSVDSRDGYTF	TGCAGCGTTGATAGTCGGGATGGCTACACCTTC
.	.	TRBV7-9	TRBJ2-4	CASSQIEGAKNIQYF	TGTGCCAGCAGCCAAATTGAGGGGGCCAAAAACATTCAGTACTTC
TRBD1	many	TRBV12-3/TRBV12-4	TRBJ1-1	CATSRTGEAFF	TGTGCCACCTCGAGGACAGGGGAGGCTTTCTTT
.	.	TRBV14	TRBJ2-7	CASSQGGNPYEQYF	TGTGCCAGCAGCCAAGGAGGAAACCCCTACGAGCAGTACTTC
.	.	TRBV5-1	TRBJ1-1	CASRRFVNTEAFF	TGCGCCAGCCGTCGGTTCGTGAACACTGAAGCTTTCTTT
TRBD1	many	TRBV6-5	TRBJ2-7	CASRRTGTGGFNEQYF	TGTGCCAGCAGGCGGACCGGGACAGGGGGTTTCAACGAGCAGTACTTC
.	many	TRBV13	TRBJ2-7	CASSLRYSNTYEQYF	TGTGCCAGCAGCTTACGGTATTCGAACACCTACGAGCAGTACTTC
.	.	TRBV5-8	TRBJ1-5	CASSLEGINQPQHF	TGTGCCAGCAGCTTGGAAGGGATCAATCAACCCCAGCATTTT
TRBD2	.	TRBV12-3/TRBV12-4	TRBJ2-1	CASSLEIAGGIWDEQFF	TGTGCCAGCAGTTTAGAGATAGCGGGGGGGATCTGGGATGAGCAGTTCTTC